Following are 26 T cell receptor beta chains from one sample sequenced in a study of T cell responses to AZD1222 COVID-19 vaccine. Profiled with immunoSEQ multiplex PCR; TCRdb holds only in-frame clones, not every one. The profile covers 100,000 to 150,000 clones, with more than 70% appearing a single time and 1.5% to 1.7% taken by the ten largest. The input for sequencing was peripheral blood, taken on day 0 of AZD1222 vaccination. Source of these receptors: an adult in good health.

The chain combines TRBV11-1 with TRBJ2-1; D is perhaps TRBD1 (5 bases). Looked up from germline, CDR1 is SGHAT and CDR2 is FQDESV (reference sequence). The CDR3 covers 13 residues. V lost 5 bases and J 8 bases, leaving 13 bases between the germline ends. The CDR3 is CASSNRRRDEQFF. The CDR3 coding sequence is TGTGCCAGCAGCAACAGGCGAAGGGATGAGCAGTTCTTC.

This sequence joins TRBV11-2 and TRBJ2-1; no clear D gene. Germline-derived CDR1 and CDR2 are SGHAT and FQNNGV. Deletions cut 1 base from V and 7 bases from J, with 2 bases between. The length of the CDR3 is 11 residues. The CDR3 DNA is TGTGCCAGCAGCTTAGCAAATGAGCAGTTCTTC. Translating gives CASSLANEQFF.

The chain carries TRBV9 and TRBJ2-3, with no clear D. The germline V and J ends were trimmed by 0 bases and 6 bases, with 5 bases remaining between them. There are 12 residues in the CDR3. CDR1 and CDR2 (germline): SGDLS, YYNGEE. The CDR3 bases are TGTGCCAGCAGCGTAGAACGGGATACGCAGTATTTT. Translation: CASSVERDTQYF.

The CDR3 reads CAISQGQTDNTEAFF. CDR3 sequence (DNA): TGTGCCATCAGTCAGGGACAGACGGACAACACTGAAGCTTTCTTT. The V gene is TRBV10-3, the J gene TRBJ1-1; 7 nucleotides line up with TRBD1. Germline CDR1 reads ENHRY; CDR2 reads SYGVKD. V shed 5 bases, J shed 2 bases, and the junction held 8 bases outside the gene matches. CDR3 length equals 15 residues.

The chain joins TRBV15 to TRBJ2-7; 9 bases align to TRBD1. The CDR3 runs 18 residues. V lost 0 bases, J lost 2 bases, and 11 bases stayed unmatched. Germline V gene data show CDR1 as LNHNV and CDR2 as YYDKDF (reference sequence). As DNA, the CDR3 is TGTGCCACCAGCAGAGATTTAGGGGGGACAGGGTTAACCTACGAGCAGTACTTC. This gives the protein CATSRDLGGTGLTYEQYF. The full variable domain, rest sourced from reference TRBV15 and TRBJ2-7, is DAMVIQNPRYQVTQFGKPVTLSCSQTLNHNVMYWYQQKSSQAPKLLFHYYDKDFNNEADTPDNFQSRRPNTSFCFLDIRSPGLGDTAMYLCATSRDLGGTGLTYEQYFGPGTRLTVT.

A remark on this clone: The sample holds other DNA sequences that translate to the same CDR3. This chain connects TRBV29-1 to TRBJ2-7; possibly TRBD1 for D (6 bases). In germline, CDR1 is SQVTM, CDR2 ANQGSEA. There are 13 residues in the CDR3. V dropped 4 bases and J dropped 0 bases, with 10 bases sitting between them. The CDR3 region has the DNA TGCAGCGTTGGAGGGGGACACTCCTACGAGCAGTACTTC. Its translation: CSVGGGHSYEQYF.

This clone has only one observation. The CDR3 spells CASSIGRRGGTDTQYF. The CDR3 nucleotides read TGTGCCAGTAGTATAGGCAGGCGAGGGGGCACAGATACGCAGTATTTT. The rearrangement joins TRBV19 to TRBJ2-3; D possibly matches TRBD1 or TRBD2 (5 bases each). CDR3 length: 16 residues. Trimming stripped 1 base from V and 1 base from J, with 12 bases between. The germline CDR1 and CDR2 sequences are LNHDA and SQIVND (reference sequence).

The rearrangement links TRBV5-1 to TRBJ2-1, with D perhaps TRBD1 (5 bases). This CDR3 region has 15 residues. Trimming cost V 4 bases and J 9 bases, with 20 bases left between them. Germline lookup yields CDR1 SGHRS and CDR2 YFSETQ. The CDR3, as DNA: TGCGCCAGCAGCCCGACCCAGGGTTCGCGTACTGAGCAGTTCTTC. Amino acids: CASSPTQGSRTEQFF.

The chain employs TRBV5-5 and TRBJ2-7, with D possibly TRBD1 on 6 matching bases. The CDR3 spans 12 residues. Germline V CDR1 and CDR2: SGHKS, YYEKEE (reference sequence). Deletions cut 2 bases from V and 4 bases from J, with 7 bases between. The CDR3 DNA is TGTGCCAGCAGCTTCGGACAGTACGAGCAGTACTTC. It encodes CASSFGQYEQYF. Based on the CDR3 plus reference TRBV5-5 and TRBJ2-7, the full variable domain is DAGVTQSPTHLIKTRGQQVTLRCSPISGHKSVSWYQQVLGQGPQFIFQYYEKEERGRGNFPDRFSARQFPNYSSELNVNALLLGDSALYLCASSFGQYEQYFGPGTRLTVT.

The chain has TRBV27 and TRBJ1-5; D ambiguous. V was cut by 3 bases and J by 3 bases, with 6 bases left in between. This CDR3 has 13 residues. Per the germline V gene, CDR1 is MNHEY and CDR2 is SMNVEV (reference sequence). The CDR3 sequence: CASSFNINQPQHF. For the CDR3, the DNA is TGTGCCAGCAGTTTTAACATCAATCAGCCCCAGCATTTT.

The chain recombines TRBV11-3 with TRBJ1-1; TRBD1 is a possible D gene (5 bases). The CDR3 sequence is 15 residues long. CDR1 is SGHNT, CDR2 YENEEA, per germline. V dropped 3 bases and J dropped 0 bases, with 11 bases sitting between them. CDR3 bases: TGTGCCAGCAGCTTTGAGGCAGGGATGAACACTGAAGCTTTCTTT. Protein product: CASSFEAGMNTEAFF.

The chain combines TRBV6-2 or TRBV6-3 with TRBJ1-2, with 8 bases fitting TRBD1. The ends lost 2 bases at V and 8 bases at J; junction bases unmatched: 7. The length of the CDR3 is 14 residues. Germline lookup yields CDR1 MNHEY and CDR2 SVGEGT. The chain's CDR3 is CASSYLGTGDGYTF. The CDR3 DNA reads as TGTGCCAGCAGTTACCTCGGGACAGGAGACGGCTACACCTTC.

This clone was picked up one time. CDR3 nucleotide sequence: TGTGCCAGCATCCCGGGACAGGCGACATATGGCTACACCTTC. This codes for CASIPGQATYGYTF. The J gene is TRBJ1-2, the V gene TRBV6-5; 8 bases agree with TRBD1. The V segment lost 7 bases and the J segment 5 bases; nucleotides outside the gene matches: 9. Germline V gene lookup returns CDR1 MNHEY and CDR2 SVGAGI. The CDR3 runs 14 residues.

The chain combines TRBV28 with TRBJ2-2; D remains ambiguous. Germline values: CDR1 MDHEN, CDR2 SYDVKM. V was shortened by 6 bases and J by 5 bases, with 16 bases between the two germline ends. This CDR3 region has 15 residues. CDR3 DNA sequence: TGTGCCAGCAGCATTTTGACCCTTGATACCGGGGAGCTGTTTTTT. It encodes CASSILTLDTGELFF.

The genes are TRBV4-1 and TRBJ2-3; D not resolved. Per the germline V gene, CDR1 is MGHRA and CDR2 is YSYEKL. Trimming shortened V by 0 bases and J by 4 bases, and 8 bases separated the two germline ends. CDR3 size: 14 residues. The CDR3 is CASSQDGLADTQYF. The CDR3 region has the DNA TGCGCCAGCAGCCAAGATGGCCTAGCAGATACGCAGTATTTT.

V and J are TRBV10-2 and TRBJ2-5; tentatively, D is TRBD2 (6 bases). CDR3 length equals 15 residues. Germline V lookup: CDR1 WSHSY, CDR2 SAAADI. The V end was cut by 6 bases, the J end by 6 bases, with 20 bases between. The CDR3 coding sequence is TGCGCCAGCAGGGACCCGGGGGTGGGGTGGAAGACCCAGTACTTC. Translating gives CASRDPGVGWKTQYF.

The CDR3 DNA is TGTGCCAGCAGCCCAGTCGGAAACGGCTACACCTTC. Its translation is CASSPVGNGYTF. The chain joins TRBV11-2 to TRBJ1-2, with unresolved D. CDR3 length: 12 amino acids. V dropped 5 bases and J dropped 8 bases, with 12 bases sitting between them. Germline V CDR1 and CDR2: SGHAT, FQNNGV. Full variable domain (remainder filled in from reference TRBV11-2 and TRBJ1-2): EAGVAQSPRYKIIEKRQSVAFWCNPISGHATLYWYQQILGQGPKLLIQFQNNGVVDDSQLPKDRFSAERLKGVDSTLKIQPAKLEDSAVYLCASSPVGNGYTFGSGTRLTVV.

The chain recombines TRBV4-2 with TRBJ2-7, with D possibly matching TRBD2 (6 bases). CDR3 length: 15 residues. V lost 1 base to trimming and J lost 3 bases, with 13 bases between them. In germline, CDR1 is LGHNA, CDR2 YNFKEQ. CDR3 region: CASSQAADGSYEQYF. Here the CDR3 DNA reads TGTGCCAGCAGCCAAGCAGCGGACGGGAGCTACGAGCAGTACTTC.

The rearrangement links TRBV6-5 to TRBJ2-6; D remains unclear. The V gene's germline CDR1 is MNHEY and CDR2 SVGAGI. V dropped 0 bases and J dropped 3 bases, with 0 bases sitting between them. The CDR3 loop spans 13 amino acids. CDR3 coding DNA: TGTGCCAGCAGTTACTCTGGGGCCAACGTCCTGACTTTC. Its protein product is CASSYSGANVLTF.

The table lists this clone with a few counts. The chain links TRBV6-2 or TRBV6-3 to TRBJ2-7; tentative D call: TRBD2 (6 bases). Trimming cost V 4 bases and J 0 bases, with 13 bases left between them. CDR1 is MNHEY, CDR2 SVGEGT, per germline. This CDR3 has 15 amino acids. The CDR3 protein is CASSFSAGSSYEQYF. Here the CDR3 DNA reads TGTGCCAGCAGTTTTTCAGCGGGCAGCTCCTACGAGCAGTACTTC.

V gene TRBV18 combines with J gene TRBJ2-1, with D possibly TRBD2 on 5 matching bases. The V end lost 6 bases, the J end lost 6 bases, and 15 bases lay between the germline ends. The CDR3 loop spans 14 amino acids. CDR1 is KGHSH and CDR2 is LQKENI in the germline V gene. The CDR3 coding sequence is TGTGCCAGCTCGCGGGTACTAGAGGGCAATGAGCAGTTCTTC. Amino acid sequence: CASSRVLEGNEQFF.

The chain couples TRBV30 to TRBJ1-1; D not resolved. With 0 bases removed from V and 5 bases from J, the gap between germline ends came to 10 bases. Germline V lookup: CDR1 GTSNPN, CDR2 SVGIG (reference sequence). The CDR3 sequence is 13 residues long. DNA for the CDR3: TGTGCCTGGAGTGTAGGCTTTGGGACTGAAGCTTTCTTT. It is translated as CAWSVGFGTEAFF. The variable domain in full, completed from reference TRBV30 and TRBJ1-1, reads SQTIHQWPATLVQPVGSPLSLECTVEGTSNPNLYWYRQAAGRGLQLLFYSVGIGQISSEVPQNLSASRPQDRQFILSSKKLLLSDSGFYLCAWSVGFGTEAFFGQGTRLTVV.

This sequence joins TRBV30 and TRBJ2-7; D is perhaps TRBD2 (7 bases). Between the trimmed V and J ends, which lost 5 bases and 2 bases, there was a span of 13 bases. The germline V gene has CDR1 GTSNPN and CDR2 SVGIG (reference sequence). This CDR3 spans 13 amino acids. CDR3 DNA: TGTGCCTGGGCTGAGGGGGGGGCCTACGAGCAGTACTTC. Its translation: CAWAEGGAYEQYF. The entire variable domain, with the rest obtained from reference TRBV30 and TRBJ2-7, is as follows: SQTIHQWPATLVQPVGSPLSLECTVEGTSNPNLYWYRQAAGRGLQLLFYSVGIGQISSEVPQNLSASRPQDRQFILSSKKLLLSDSGFYLCAWAEGGAYEQYFGPGTRLTVT.

V and J are TRBV10-2 and TRBJ2-1, with 10 bases aligning to TRBD1. Per germline, CDR1 WSHSY and CDR2 SAAADI. The V segment lost 3 bases and the J segment 5 bases; nucleotides outside the gene matches: 7. CDR3 length equals 16 residues. CDR3 in DNA: TGCGCCAGCAGTGACCCCGACAGGGGGCTGAACAATGAGCAGTTCTTC. This codes for CASSDPDRGLNNEQFF.

The chain carries TRBV6-5 and TRBJ1-5; maybe TRBD1 (6 bases). Germline loops: CDR1 MNHEY, CDR2 SVGAGI. This CDR3 comprises 14 residues. The V and J ends lost 5 bases and 4 bases respectively, with 12 bases between them. The CDR3 nucleotides read TGTGCCAGCAGTATCAGGACAGAGAATCAGCCCCAGCATTTT. Encoded protein: CASSIRTENQPQHF.

The chain joins TRBV10-3 to TRBJ2-7, with a tentative D call TRBD2 (6 bases). Germline CDR1 is ENHRY and CDR2 is SYGVKD. V was trimmed by 0 bases and J by 2 bases, leaving 14 bases between them. This CDR3 is 16 amino acids long. The CDR3 region is CAISESGLKEAYEQYF. CDR3 DNA: TGTGCCATCAGTGAGTCGGGACTCAAGGAGGCCTACGAGCAGTACTTC.